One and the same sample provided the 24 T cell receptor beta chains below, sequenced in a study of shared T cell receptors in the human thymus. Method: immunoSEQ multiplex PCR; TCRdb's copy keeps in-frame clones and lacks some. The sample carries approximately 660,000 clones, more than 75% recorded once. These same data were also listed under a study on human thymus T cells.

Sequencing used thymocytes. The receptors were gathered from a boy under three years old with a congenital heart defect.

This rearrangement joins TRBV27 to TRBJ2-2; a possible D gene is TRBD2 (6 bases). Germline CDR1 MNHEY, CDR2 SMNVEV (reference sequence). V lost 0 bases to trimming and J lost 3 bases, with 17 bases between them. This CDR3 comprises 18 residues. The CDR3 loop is CASSLSASVRVDTGELFF. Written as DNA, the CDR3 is TGTGCCAGCAGTTTATCAGCTAGCGTGAGGGTAGACACCGGGGAGCTGTTTTTT.

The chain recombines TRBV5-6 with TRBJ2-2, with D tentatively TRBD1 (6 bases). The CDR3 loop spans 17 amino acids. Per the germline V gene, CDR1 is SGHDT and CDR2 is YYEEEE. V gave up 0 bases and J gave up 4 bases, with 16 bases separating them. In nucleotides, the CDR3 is TGTGCCAGCAGCTTGGGAACAGGCCTCAGGGGCACCGGGGAGCTGTTTTTT. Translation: CASSLGTGLRGTGELFF.

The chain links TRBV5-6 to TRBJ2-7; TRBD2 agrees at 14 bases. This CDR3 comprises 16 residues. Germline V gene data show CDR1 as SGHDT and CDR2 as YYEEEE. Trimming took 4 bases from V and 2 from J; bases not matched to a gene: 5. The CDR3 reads CASSRGLAGGTYEQYF. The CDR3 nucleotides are TGTGCCAGCAGCCGCGGACTAGCGGGAGGTACCTACGAGCAGTACTTC.

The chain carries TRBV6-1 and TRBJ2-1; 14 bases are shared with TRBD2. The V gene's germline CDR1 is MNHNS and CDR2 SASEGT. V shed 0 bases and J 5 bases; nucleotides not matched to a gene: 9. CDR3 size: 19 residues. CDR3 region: CASSEAGPGTSGSDNEQFF. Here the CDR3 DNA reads TGTGCCAGCAGTGAAGCTGGGCCAGGGACTAGCGGGAGCGACAATGAGCAGTTCTTC.

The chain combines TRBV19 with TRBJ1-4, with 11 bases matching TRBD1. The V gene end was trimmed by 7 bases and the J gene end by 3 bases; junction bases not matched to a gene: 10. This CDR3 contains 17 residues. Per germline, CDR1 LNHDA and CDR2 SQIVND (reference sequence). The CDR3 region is CASTPRDRGESNEKLFF. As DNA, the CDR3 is TGTGCCAGTACCCCCCGGGACAGGGGGGAATCTAATGAAAAACTGTTTTTT.

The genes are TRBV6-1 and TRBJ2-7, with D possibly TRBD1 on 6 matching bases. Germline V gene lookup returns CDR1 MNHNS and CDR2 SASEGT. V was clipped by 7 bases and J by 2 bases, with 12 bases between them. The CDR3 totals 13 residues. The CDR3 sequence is CASTGEGAYEQYF. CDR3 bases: TGTGCCAGCACTGGAGAGGGGGCCTACGAGCAGTACTTC.

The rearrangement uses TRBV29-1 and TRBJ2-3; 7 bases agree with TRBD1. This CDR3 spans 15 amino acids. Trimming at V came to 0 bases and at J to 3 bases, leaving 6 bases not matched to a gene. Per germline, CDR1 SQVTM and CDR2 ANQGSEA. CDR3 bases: TGCAGCGTTGAAGATAGGCGACAGGGAACAGATACGCAGTATTTT. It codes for CSVEDRRQGTDTQYF.

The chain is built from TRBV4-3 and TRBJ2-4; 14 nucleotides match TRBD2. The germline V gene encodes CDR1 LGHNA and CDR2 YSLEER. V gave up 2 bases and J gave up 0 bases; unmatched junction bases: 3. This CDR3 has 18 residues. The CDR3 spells CASSQRLAGGLAKNIQYF. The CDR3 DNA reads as TGCGCCAGCAGCCAAAGACTAGCGGGAGGGCTAGCCAAAAACATTCAGTACTTC.

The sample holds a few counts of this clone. Here the CDR3 DNA reads TGTGCCAGCAGTGAATATCGCTTGCACCGGGGAGAGACCCAGTACTTC. Translation: CASSEYRLHRGETQYF. The V gene is TRBV25-1, the J gene TRBJ2-5; tentative D call: TRBD2 (5 bases). The CDR3 length is 16 residues. Germline V lookup: CDR1 MGHDK, CDR2 SYGVNS. V gave up 0 bases and J gave up 4 bases, with 15 bases separating them. The full variable domain, rest sourced from reference TRBV25-1 and TRBJ2-5, is EADIYQTPRYLVIGTGKKITLECSQTMGHDKMYWYQQDPGMELHLIHYSYGVNSTEKGDLSSESTVSRIRTEHFPLTLESARPSHTSQYLCASSEYRLHRGETQYFGPGTRLLVL.

CDR3 protein: CASSLQRTGNNEQFF. Written as DNA, the CDR3 is TGTGCCAGCAGCCTACAGAGGACAGGGAACAATGAGCAGTTCTTC. The genes are TRBV7-2 and TRBJ2-1; the match to TRBD1 covers 8 bases. V lost 5 bases, J lost 5 bases, and 8 bases stayed unmatched. The CDR3 contains 15 residues. The V gene's germline CDR1 is SGHTA and CDR2 FQGNSA.

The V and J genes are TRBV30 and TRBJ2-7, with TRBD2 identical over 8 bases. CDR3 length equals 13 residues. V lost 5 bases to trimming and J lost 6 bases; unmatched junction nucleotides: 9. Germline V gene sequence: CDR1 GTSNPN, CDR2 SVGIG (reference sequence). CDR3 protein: CAWGLSGSSEQYF. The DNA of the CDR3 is TGTGCCTGGGGCCTGAGCGGGAGTAGCGAGCAGTACTTC.

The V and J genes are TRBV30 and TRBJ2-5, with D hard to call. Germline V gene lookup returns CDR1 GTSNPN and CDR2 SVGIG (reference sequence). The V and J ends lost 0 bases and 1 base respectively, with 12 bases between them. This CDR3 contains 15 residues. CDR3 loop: CAWSVLARPQETQYF. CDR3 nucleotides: TGTGCCTGGAGTGTACTTGCCAGGCCCCAAGAGACCCAGTACTTC.

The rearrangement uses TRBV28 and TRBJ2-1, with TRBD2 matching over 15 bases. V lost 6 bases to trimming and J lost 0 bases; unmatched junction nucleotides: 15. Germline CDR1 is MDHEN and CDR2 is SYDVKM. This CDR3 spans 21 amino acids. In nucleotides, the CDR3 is TGTGCCAGCAGCAACCATCACCGGACTAGCGGGAGGGCCTTCTCCTACAATGAGCAGTTCTTC. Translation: CASSNHHRTSGRAFSYNEQFF.

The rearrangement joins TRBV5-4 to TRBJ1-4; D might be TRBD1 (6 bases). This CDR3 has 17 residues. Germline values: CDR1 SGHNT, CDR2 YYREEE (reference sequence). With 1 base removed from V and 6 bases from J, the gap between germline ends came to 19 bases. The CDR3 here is CASSLYTGRGLDEKLFF. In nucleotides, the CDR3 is TGTGCCAGCAGCTTGTACACAGGGAGAGGGTTGGATGAAAAACTGTTTTTT.

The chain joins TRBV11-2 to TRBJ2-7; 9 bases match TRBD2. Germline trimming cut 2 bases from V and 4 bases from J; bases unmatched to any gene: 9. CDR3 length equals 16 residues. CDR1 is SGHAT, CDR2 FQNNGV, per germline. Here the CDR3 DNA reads TGTGCCAGCAGCTTATCTTCACTGCGGGAGGGTTACGAGCAGTACTTC. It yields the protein CASSLSSLREGYEQYF.

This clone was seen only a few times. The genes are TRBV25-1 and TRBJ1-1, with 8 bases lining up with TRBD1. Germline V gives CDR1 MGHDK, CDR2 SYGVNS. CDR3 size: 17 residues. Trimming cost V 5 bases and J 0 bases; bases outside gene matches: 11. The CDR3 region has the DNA TGTGCCAGCAGTTCCAACGGGACAGGAATTATGAACACTGAAGCTTTCTTT. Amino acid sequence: CASSSNGTGIMNTEAFF.

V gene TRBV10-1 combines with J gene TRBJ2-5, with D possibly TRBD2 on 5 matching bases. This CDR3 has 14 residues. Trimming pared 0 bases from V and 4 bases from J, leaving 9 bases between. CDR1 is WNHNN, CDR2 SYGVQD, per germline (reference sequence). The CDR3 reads CASSESERTETQYF. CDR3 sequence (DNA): TGCGCCAGCAGTGAGTCAGAGCGGACAGAGACCCAGTACTTC.

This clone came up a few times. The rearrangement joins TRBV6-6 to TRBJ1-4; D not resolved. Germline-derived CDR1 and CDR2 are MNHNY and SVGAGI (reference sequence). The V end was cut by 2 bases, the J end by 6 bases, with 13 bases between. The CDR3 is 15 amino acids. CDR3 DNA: TGTGCCAGCAGTTACGCAGGCATCTTCGATGAAAAACTGTTTTTT. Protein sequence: CASSYAGIFDEKLFF.

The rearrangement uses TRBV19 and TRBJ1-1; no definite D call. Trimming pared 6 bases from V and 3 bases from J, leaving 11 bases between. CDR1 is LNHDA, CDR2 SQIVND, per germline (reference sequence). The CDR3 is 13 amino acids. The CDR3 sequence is CASRGPADTEAFF. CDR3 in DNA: TGTGCCAGTAGGGGCCCAGCGGACACTGAAGCTTTCTTT. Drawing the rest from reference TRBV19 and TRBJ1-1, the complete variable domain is DGGITQSPKYLFRKEGQNVTLSCEQNLNHDAMYWYRQDPGQGLRLIYYSQIVNDFQKGDIAEGYSVSREKKESFPLTVTSAQKNPTAFYLCASRGPADTEAFFGQGTRLTVV.

The CDR3 DNA is TGCGCCAGCAGTAACCTCAGGAGGGGAACCACCGGGGAGCTGTTTTTT. It translates to CASSNLRRGTTGELFF. This chain connects TRBV10-1 to TRBJ2-2; D is perhaps TRBD2 (6 bases). V was trimmed by 5 bases and J by 4 bases, leaving 17 bases between them. Germline-derived CDR1 and CDR2 are WNHNN and SYGVQD (reference sequence). The CDR3 covers 16 residues.

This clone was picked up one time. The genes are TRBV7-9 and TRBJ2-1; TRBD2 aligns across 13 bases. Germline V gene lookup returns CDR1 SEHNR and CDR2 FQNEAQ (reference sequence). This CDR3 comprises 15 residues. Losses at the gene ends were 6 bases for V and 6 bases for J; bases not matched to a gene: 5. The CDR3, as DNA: TGTGCCAGCAGGTCGGGACTAGCGGGAAGCAATGAGCAGTTCTTC. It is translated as CASRSGLAGSNEQFF.

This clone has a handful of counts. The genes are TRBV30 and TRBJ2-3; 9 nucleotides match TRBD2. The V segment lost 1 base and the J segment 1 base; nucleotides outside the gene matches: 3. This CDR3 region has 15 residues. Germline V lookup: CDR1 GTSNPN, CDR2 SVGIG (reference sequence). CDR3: CAWSGREGGTDTQYF. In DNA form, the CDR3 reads TGTGCCTGGAGTGGGCGGGAGGGGGGCACAGATACGCAGTATTTT.

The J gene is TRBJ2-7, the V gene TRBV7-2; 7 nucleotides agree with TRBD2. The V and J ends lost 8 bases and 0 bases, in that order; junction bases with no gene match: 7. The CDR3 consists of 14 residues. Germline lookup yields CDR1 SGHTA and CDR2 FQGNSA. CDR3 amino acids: CASSGGRSSYEQYF. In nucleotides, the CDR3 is TGTGCCAGCTCCGGGGGGAGAAGCTCCTACGAGCAGTACTTC.

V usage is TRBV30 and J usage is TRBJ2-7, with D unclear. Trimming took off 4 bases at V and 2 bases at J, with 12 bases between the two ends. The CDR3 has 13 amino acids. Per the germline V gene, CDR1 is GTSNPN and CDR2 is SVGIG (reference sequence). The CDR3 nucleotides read TGTGCCTGGACGAGGAACGGTACCTACGAGCAGTACTTC. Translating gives CAWTRNGTYEQYF.